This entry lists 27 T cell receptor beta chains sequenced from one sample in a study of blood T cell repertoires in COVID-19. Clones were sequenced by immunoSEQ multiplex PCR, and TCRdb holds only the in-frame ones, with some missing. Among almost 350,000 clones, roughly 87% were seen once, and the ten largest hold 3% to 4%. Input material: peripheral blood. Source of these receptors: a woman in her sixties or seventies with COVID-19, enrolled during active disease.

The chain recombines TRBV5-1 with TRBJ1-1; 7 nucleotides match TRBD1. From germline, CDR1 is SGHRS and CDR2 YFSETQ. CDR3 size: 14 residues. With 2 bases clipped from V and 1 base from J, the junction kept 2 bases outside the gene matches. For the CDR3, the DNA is TGCGCCAGCAGCTTCGGGACAGCGAACACTGAAGCTTTCTTT. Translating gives CASSFGTANTEAFF.

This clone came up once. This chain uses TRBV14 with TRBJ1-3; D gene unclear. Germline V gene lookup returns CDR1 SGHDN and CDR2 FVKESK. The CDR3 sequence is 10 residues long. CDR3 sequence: CTLQRNTIYF. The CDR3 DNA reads TGTACTCTCCAAAGAAACACCATATATTTT.

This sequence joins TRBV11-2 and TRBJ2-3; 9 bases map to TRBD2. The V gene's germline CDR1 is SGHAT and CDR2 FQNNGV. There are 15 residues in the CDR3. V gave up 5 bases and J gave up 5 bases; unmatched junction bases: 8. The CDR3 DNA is TGTGCCAGCAGCCAGACTAGCGGAGCCCAAGATACGCAGTATTTT. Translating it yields CASSQTSGAQDTQYF.

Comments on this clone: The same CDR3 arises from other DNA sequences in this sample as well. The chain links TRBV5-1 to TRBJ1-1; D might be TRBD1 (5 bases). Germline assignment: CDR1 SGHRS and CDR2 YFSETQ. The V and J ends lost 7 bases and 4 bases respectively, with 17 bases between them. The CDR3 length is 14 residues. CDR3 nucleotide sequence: TGCGCCAGCTCCCCGGGTACCGGGGGCACTGAAGCTTTCTTT. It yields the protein CASSPGTGGTEAFF.

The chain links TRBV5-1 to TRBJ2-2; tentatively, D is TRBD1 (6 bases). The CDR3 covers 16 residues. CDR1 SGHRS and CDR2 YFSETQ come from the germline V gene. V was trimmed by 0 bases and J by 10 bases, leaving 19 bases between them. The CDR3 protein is CASSLGPQGTGEELFF. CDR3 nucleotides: TGCGCCAGCAGCTTGGGCCCACAGGGTACAGGAGAGGAGCTGTTTTTT.

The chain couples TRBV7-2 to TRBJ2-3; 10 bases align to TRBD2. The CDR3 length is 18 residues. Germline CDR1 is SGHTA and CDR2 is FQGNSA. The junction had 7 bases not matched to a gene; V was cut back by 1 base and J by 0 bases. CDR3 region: CASSLEAGGPLSTDTQYF. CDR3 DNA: TGTGCCAGCAGCTTAGAAGCGGGGGGGCCTTTGAGCACAGATACGCAGTATTTT.

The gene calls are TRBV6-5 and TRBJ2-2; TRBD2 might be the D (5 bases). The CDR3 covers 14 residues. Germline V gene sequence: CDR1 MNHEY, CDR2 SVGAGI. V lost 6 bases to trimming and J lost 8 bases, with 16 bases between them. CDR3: CASSQGLPSGELFF. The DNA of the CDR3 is TGTGCCAGCAGCCAAGGACTGCCCTCAGGGGAGCTGTTTTTT.

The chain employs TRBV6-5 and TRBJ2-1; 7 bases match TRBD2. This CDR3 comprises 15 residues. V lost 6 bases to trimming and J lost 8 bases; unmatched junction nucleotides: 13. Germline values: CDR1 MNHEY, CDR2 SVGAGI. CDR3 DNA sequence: TGTGCCAGCAGCGCCCCGGGACTACCTTTCCATGAGCAGTTCTTC. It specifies CASSAPGLPFHEQFF.

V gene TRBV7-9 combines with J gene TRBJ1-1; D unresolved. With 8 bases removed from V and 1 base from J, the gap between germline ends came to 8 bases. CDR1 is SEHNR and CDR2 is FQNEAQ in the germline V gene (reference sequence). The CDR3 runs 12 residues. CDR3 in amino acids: CASDITNTEAFF. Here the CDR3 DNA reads TGTGCCAGCGACATCACGAACACTGAAGCTTTCTTT.

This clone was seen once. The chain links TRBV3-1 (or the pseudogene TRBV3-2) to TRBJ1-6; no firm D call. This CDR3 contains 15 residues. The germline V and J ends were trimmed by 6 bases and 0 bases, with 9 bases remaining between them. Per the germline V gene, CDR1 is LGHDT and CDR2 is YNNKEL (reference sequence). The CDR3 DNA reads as TGTGCCAGCAGACCCGATAGCTCCTATAATTCACCCCTCCACTTT. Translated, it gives CASRPDSSYNSPLHF.

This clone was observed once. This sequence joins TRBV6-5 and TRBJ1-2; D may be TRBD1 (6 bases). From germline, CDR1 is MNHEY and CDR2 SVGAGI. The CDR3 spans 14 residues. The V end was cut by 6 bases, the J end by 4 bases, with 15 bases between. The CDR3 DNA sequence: TGTGCCAGCAGGAAGACTGGGGGCTTCTATGGCTACACCTTC. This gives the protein CASRKTGGFYGYTF.

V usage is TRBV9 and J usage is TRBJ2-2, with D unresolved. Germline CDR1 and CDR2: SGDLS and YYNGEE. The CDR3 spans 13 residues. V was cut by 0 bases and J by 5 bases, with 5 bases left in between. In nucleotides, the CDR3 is TGTGCCAGCAGCGTAGAACGGACCGGGGAGCTGTTTTTT. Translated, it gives CASSVERTGELFF.

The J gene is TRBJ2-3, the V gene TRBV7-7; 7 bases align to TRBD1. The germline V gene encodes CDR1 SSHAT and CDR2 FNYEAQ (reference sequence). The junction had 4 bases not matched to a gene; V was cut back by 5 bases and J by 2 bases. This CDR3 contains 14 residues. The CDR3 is CASSPDRNTDTQYF. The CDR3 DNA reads TGTGCCAGCAGCCCGGACAGGAACACAGATACGCAGTATTTT.

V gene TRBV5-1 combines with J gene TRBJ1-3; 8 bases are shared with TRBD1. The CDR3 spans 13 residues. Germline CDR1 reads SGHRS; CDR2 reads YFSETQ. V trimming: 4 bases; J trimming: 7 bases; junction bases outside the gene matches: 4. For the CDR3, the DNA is TGCGCCAGCAGCGCCGGACAGGGTAACACCATATATTTT. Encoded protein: CASSAGQGNTIYF. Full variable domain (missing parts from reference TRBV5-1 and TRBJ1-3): KAGVTQTPRYLIKTRGQQVTLSCSPISGHRSVSWYQQTPGQGLQFLFEYFSETQRNKGNFPGRFSGRQFSNSRSEMNVSTLELGDSALYLCASSAGQGNTIYFGEGSWLTVV.

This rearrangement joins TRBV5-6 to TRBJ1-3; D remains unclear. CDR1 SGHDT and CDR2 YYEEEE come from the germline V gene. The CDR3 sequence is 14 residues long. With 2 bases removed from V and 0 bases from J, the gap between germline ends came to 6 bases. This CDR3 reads CASSLRASGNTIYF. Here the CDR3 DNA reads TGTGCCAGCAGCTTACGCGCCTCTGGAAACACCATATATTTT.

The CDR3 sequence: CASSFRDRNTEAFF. CDR3 in DNA: TGCGCCAGCAGCTTCCGGGACAGGAACACTGAAGCTTTCTTT. V is TRBV5-1 and J is TRBJ1-1; 7 bases line up with TRBD1. CDR3 length: 14 residues. V was clipped by 2 bases and J by 1 base; unmatched bases: 2. CDR1 and CDR2 (germline): SGHRS, YFSETQ.

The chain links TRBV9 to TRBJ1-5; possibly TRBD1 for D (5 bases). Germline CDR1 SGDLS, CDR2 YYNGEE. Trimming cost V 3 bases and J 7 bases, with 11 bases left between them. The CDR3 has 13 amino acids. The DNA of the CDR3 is TGTGCCAGCAGCGCCGGCGGGGGGCAGCCCCAGCATTTT. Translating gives CASSAGGGQPQHF.

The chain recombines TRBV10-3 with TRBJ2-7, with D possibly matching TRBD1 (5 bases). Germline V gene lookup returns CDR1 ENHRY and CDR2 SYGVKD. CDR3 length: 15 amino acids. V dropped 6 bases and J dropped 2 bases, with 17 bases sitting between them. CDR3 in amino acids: CAISTTTDTTYEQYF. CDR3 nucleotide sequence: TGTGCCATCAGCACTACAACGGACACGACCTACGAGCAGTACTTC.

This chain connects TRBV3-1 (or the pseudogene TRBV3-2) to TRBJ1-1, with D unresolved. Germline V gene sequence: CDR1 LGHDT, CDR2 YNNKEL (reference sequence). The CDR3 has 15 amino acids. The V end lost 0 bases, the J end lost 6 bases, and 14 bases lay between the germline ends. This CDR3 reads CASSQDLSPNAEAFF. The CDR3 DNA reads TGTGCCAGCAGCCAAGATCTATCCCCAAACGCTGAAGCTTTCTTT.

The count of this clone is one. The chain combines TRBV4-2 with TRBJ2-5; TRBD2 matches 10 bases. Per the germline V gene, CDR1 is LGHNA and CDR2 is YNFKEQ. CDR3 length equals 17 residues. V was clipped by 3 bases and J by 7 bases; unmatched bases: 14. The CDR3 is CASSQSLGSGGDRTQYF. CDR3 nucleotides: TGTGCCAGCAGCCAGAGCCTCGGAAGCGGGGGGGATAGGACCCAGTACTTC.

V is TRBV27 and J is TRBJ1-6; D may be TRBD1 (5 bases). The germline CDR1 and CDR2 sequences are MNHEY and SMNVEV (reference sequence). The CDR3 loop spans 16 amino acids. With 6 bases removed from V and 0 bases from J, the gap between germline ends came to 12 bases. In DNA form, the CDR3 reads TGTGCCAGCAGATCCCACAGGAGCTCCTATAATTCACCCCTCCACTTT. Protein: CASRSHRSSYNSPLHF.

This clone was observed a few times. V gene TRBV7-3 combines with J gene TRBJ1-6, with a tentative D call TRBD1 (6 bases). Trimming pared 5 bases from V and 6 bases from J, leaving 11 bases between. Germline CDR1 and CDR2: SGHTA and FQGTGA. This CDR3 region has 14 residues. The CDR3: CASSPGTTNSPLHF. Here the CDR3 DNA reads TGTGCCAGCAGCCCCGGGACAACTAATTCACCCCTCCACTTT. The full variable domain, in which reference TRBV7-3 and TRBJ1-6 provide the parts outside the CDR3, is GAGVSQTPSNKVTEKGKYVELRCDPISGHTALYWYRQSLGQGPEFLIYFQGTGAADDSGLPNDRFFAVRPEGSVSTLKIQRTERGDSAVYLCASSPGTTNSPLHFGNGTRLTVT.

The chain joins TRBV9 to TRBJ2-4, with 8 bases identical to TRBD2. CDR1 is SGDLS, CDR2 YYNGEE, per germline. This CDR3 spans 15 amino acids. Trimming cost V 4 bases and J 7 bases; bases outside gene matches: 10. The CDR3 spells CASSLTSAGGNIQYF. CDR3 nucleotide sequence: TGTGCCAGCAGCCTGACTAGCGCTGGGGGGAACATTCAGTACTTC.

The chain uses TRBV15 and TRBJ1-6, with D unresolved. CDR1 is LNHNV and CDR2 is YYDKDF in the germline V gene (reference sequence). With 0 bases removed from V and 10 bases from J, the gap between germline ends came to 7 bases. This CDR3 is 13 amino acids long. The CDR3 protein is CATSRDRESPLHF. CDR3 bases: TGTGCCACCAGCAGAGATCGAGAATCACCCCTCCACTTT.

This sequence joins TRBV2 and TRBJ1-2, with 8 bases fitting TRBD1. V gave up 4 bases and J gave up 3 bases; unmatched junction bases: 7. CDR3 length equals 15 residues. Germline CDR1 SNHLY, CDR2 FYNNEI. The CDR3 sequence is CASSVFGQGDYGYTF. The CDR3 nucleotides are TGTGCCAGCAGTGTTTTCGGACAGGGTGACTATGGCTACACCTTC.

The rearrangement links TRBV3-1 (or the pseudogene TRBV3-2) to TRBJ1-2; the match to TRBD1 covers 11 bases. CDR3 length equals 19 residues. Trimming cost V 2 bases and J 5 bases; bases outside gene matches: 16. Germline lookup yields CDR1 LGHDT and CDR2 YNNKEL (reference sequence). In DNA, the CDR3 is TGTGCCAGCAGCCAATGGCTACGGGACAGGGGGGGACAGCCGTATGGCTACACCTTC. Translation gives CASSQWLRDRGGQPYGYTF.

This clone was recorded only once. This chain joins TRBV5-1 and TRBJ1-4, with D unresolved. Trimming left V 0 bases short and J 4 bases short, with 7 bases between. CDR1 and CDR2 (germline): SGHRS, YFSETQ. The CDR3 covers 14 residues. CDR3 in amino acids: CASSLEQINEKLFF. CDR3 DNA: TGCGCCAGCAGCTTGGAACAAATTAATGAAAAACTGTTTTTT.